A selection of T cell receptor beta chains follows, all from one sample in a study of STAT5B mutations in CD4+ large granular lymphocyte leukemia. Only in-frame clones appear in the TCRdb table, and some are missing; sequencing was by immunoSEQ multiplex PCR. The sample includes fewer than 35,000 clones, about 74% seen only once; the top ten take around 1.1%. Material for sequencing was CD4+ T cells from blood buffy coats. These receptors all come from a human donor in good health. The CDR3 runs from the conserved cysteine through the conserved F or W. The D gene is left open where the match is weak.

TRBV2 | . | CASTSKFRSPLHF
TRBV7-9 | . | CASSPRGGHLRRTFF
TRBV27 | . | CASSFRSGREKLFF
TRBV11-3 | . | CASSFAREPSTDTQYF
TRBV28 | TRBD1 | CATIRDRLRYEQFF
TRBV5-5 | TRBD1 | CASSTRDRGLGETQYF
TRBV9 | TRBD2 | CASSVGAGGGAYEETQYF
TRBV29-1 | . | CSVEGSAGVTFF
TRBV21-1 | . | CASSKVQVSGNEKLFF
TRBV19 | TRBD2 | CASKKREGSEQYF
TRBV9 | . | CASSSAGQIFHEQYF
TRBV15 | TRBD1 | CATSGGQGSNQPQHF
TRBV10-3 | . | CAISEYSDEQFF
TRBV28 | TRBD1 | CASSYPTGAYGYTF
TRBV5-1 | . | CASREGGSGNTIYF
TRBV10-3 | . | CAISESRQSGNTIYF
TRBV2 | . | CASSVQARDVGYTF
TRBV29-1 | . | CSVEDRAGSSGNTIYF
TRBV9 | . | CASSVRDSEAETQYF
TRBV10-3 | . | CAISAARGVGEGYTF
TRBV2 | . | CASSEANSNQPQHF
TRBV5-1 | TRBD2 | CASSSLGGAGTDTQYF
TRBV30 | TRBD2 | CAWSTSLAGGGNEQFF
TRBV2 | TRBD1 | CASTKDRASNYGYTF
TRBV7-2 | . | CASSPGPEDQPQHF
TRBV7-2 | TRBD1 | CASSLGTGNAYEQYF